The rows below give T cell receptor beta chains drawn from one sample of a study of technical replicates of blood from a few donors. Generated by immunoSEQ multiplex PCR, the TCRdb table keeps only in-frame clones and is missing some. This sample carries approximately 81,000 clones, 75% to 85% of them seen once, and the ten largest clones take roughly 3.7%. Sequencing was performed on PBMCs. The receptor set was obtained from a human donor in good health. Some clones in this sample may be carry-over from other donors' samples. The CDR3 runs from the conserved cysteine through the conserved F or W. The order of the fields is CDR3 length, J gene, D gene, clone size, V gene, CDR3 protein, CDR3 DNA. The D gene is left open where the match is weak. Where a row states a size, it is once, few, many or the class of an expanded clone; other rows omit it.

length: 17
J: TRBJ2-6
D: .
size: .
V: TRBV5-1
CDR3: CASSWTATSEWANVLTF
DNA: TGCGCCAGCAGCTGGACAGCCACCTCTGAGTGGGCCAACGTCCTGACTTTC

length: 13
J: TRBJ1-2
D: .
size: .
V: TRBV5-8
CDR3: CASSLTEYYGYTF
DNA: TGTGCCAGCAGCTTGACAGAATACTATGGCTACACCTTC

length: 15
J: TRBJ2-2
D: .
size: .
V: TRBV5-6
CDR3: CASTPDYANTGELFF
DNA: TGTGCCAGCACACCGGACTACGCGAACACCGGGGAGCTGTTTTTT

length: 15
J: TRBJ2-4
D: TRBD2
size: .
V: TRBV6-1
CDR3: CASSRLAGDKNIQYF
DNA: TGTGCCAGCAGTCGACTAGCGGGGGACAAAAACATTCAGTACTTC

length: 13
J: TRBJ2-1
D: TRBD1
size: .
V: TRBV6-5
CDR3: CASRRDSGDEQFF
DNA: TGTGCCAGCAGAAGGGACAGCGGCGATGAGCAGTTCTTC

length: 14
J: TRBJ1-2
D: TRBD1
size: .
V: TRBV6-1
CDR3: CASKPGQGLEGYTF
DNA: TGTGCCAGCAAACCGGGACAGGGGCTCGAGGGCTACACCTTC

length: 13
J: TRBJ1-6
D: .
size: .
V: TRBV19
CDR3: CASSQQGFAPLHF
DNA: TGTGCCAGTAGTCAGCAGGGTTTCGCACCCCTCCACTTT

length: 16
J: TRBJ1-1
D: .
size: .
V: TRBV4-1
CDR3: CASSQDSGTLDTEAFF
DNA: TGCGCCAGCAGCCAAGATTCGGGGACACTGGACACTGAAGCTTTCTTT

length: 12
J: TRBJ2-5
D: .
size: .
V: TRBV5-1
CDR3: CASSAGQETQYF
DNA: TGCGCCAGCAGCGCGGGACAAGAGACCCAGTACTTC

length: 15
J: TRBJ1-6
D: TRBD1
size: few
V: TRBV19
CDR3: CASSTRQGGDSPLHF
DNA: TGTGCCAGTAGTACTCGACAGGGAGGTGATTCACCCCTCCACTTT

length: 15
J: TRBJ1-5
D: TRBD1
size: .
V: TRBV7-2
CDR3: CASSFQGAGNQPQHF
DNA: TGTGCCAGCAGTTTCCAGGGGGCGGGCAATCAGCCCCAGCATTTT

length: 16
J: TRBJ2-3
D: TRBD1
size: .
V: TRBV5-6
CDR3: CASSLPGQGVLDTQYF
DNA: TGTGCCAGCAGCCTACCGGGACAGGGAGTGTTGGATACGCAGTATTTT

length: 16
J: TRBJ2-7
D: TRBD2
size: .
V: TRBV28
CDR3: CASSLGTSGGSYEQYF
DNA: TGTGCCAGCAGTTTAGGGACTAGCGGGGGTTCCTACGAGCAGTACTTC

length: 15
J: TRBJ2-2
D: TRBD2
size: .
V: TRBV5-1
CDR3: CASSFGTTGGGELFF
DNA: TGCGCCAGCAGTTTTGGGACTACCGGCGGGGGGGAGCTGTTTTTT

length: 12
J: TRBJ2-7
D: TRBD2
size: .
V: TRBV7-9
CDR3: CASSSGLVEQYF
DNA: TGTGCCAGCAGCTCGGGACTAGTCGAGCAGTACTTC

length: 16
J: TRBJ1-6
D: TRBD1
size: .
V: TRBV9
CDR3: CASSAANRGRNSPLHF
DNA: TGTGCCAGCAGCGCAGCGAACAGGGGGCGTAATTCACCCCTCCACTTT

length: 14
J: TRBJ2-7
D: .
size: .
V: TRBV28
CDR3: CASRGTLSSYEQYF
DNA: TGTGCCAGCAGAGGGACACTTTCAAGCTACGAGCAGTACTTC

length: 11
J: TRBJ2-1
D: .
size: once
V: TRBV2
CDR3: CAARSYNEQFF
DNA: TGTGCCGCTAGATCCTACAATGAGCAGTTCTTC

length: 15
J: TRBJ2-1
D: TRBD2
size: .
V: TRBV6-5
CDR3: CASSYSSSGRNEQFF
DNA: TGTGCCAGCAGTTACTCATCTAGCGGACGCAATGAGCAGTTCTTC

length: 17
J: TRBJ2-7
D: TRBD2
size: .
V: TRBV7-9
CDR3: CASSARTSGRKSHEQYF
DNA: TGTGCCAGCAGCGCCAGGACTAGCGGGAGGAAATCCCACGAGCAGTACTTC

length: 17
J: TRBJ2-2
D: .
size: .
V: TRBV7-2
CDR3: CASSLRGREGRTGELFF
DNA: TGTGCCAGCAGCCTCAGGGGGCGGGAGGGTCGCACCGGGGAGCTGTTTTTT

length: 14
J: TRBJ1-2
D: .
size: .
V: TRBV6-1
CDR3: CASKHSQSSYGYTF
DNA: TGTGCCAGTAAACACAGCCAATCATCCTATGGCTACACCTTC

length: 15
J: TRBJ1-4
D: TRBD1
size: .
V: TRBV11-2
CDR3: CASSQRTGLNEKLFF
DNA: TGTGCCAGCAGCCAACGGACAGGGTTAAATGAAAAACTGTTTTTT

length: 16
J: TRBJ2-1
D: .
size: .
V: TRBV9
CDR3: CASSVNDSPRGNEQFF
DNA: TGTGCCAGCAGCGTAAATGACAGCCCAAGGGGAAATGAGCAGTTCTTC

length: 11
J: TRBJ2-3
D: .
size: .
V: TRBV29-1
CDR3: CSVERSNAQYF
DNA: TGCAGCGTTGAGAGGAGCAACGCGCAGTATTTT

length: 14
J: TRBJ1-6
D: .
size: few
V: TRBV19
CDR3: CASSEAGMVSPLHF
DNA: TGTGCCAGTAGTGAGGCAGGGATGGTTTCACCCCTCCACTTT

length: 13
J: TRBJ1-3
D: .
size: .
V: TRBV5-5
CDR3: CASSLDTFGTIYF
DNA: TGTGCCAGCAGCTTGGACACCTTCGGGACCATATATTTT

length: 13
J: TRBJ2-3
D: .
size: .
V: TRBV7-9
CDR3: CASRHRDTDTQYF
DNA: TGTGCCAGCAGACACCGGGACACAGATACGCAGTATTTT

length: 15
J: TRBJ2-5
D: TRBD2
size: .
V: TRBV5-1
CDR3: CASSLAGGPRETQYF
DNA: TGCGCCAGCAGCTTAGCGGGGGGCCCGCGAGAGACCCAGTACTTC

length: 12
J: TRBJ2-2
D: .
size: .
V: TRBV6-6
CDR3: CASSPGVGELFF
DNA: TGTGCCAGCAGTCCCGGTGTCGGGGAGCTGTTTTTT

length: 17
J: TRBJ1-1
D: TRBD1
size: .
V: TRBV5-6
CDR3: CASSGPGTGPQDTEAFF
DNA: TGTGCCAGCAGCGGTCCCGGGACAGGGCCCCAGGACACTGAAGCTTTCTTT

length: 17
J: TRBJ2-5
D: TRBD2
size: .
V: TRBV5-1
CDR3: CAIYLSGGFNIQETQYF
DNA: TGCGCCATCTACCTTAGCGGGGGATTTAACATACAAGAGACCCAGTACTTC

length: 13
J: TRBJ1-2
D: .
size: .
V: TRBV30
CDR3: CAWKAQGPYGYTF
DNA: TGTGCCTGGAAAGCCCAGGGCCCCTATGGCTACACCTTC

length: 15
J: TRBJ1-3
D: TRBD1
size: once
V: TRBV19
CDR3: CASWTGTGIGNTIYF
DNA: TGTGCCAGTTGGACCGGGACAGGGATTGGAAACACCATATATTTT

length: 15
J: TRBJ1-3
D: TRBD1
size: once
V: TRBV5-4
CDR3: CASSIDRGSGNTIYF
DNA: TGTGCCAGCAGCATAGACAGGGGCTCTGGAAACACCATATATTTT

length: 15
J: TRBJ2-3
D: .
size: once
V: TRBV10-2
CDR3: CASSDQARQPDTQYF
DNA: TGCGCCAGCAGTGATCAAGCGAGGCAACCGGATACGCAGTATTTT

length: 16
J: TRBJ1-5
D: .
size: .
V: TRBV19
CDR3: CASSIVGGAGNQPQHF
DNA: TGTGCCAGTAGTATAGTAGGGGGGGCCGGCAATCAGCCCCAGCATTTT

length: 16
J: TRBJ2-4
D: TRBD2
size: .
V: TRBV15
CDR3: CATSREKGLAGNIQYF
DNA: TGTGCCACCAGCAGAGAGAAGGGACTAGCGGGAAACATTCAGTACTTC

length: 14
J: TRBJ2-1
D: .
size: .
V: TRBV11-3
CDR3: CASSLATGYNEQFF
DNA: TGTGCCAGCAGCTTAGCGACAGGCTACAATGAGCAGTTCTTC

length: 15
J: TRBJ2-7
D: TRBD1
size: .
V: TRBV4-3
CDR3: CASSQAPGQSYEQYF
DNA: TGCGCCAGCAGCCAAGCACCGGGACAGAGCTACGAGCAGTACTTC

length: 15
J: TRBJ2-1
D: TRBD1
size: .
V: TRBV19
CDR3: CASRAGTGVPNEQFF
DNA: TGTGCCAGTAGGGCCGGGACAGGGGTGCCAAATGAGCAGTTCTTC

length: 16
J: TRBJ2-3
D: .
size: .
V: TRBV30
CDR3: CAWSVRGGGREDTQYF
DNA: TGTGCCTGGAGTGTACGGGGAGGGGGAAGGGAAGATACGCAGTATTTT

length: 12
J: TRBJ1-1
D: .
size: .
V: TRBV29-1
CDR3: CSVPQANTEAFF
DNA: TGCAGCGTGCCACAGGCGAACACTGAAGCTTTCTTT

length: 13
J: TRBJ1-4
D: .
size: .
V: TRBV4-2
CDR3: CASSQNLNEKLFF
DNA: TGTGCCAGCAGCCAAAATCTTAATGAAAAACTGTTTTTT

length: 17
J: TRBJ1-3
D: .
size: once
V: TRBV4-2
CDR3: CASSQEWAQGLGNTIYF
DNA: TGTGCCAGCAGCCAAGAATGGGCCCAGGGGCTAGGAAACACCATATATTTT

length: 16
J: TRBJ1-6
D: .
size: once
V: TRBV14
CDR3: CASSSLQGAGNSPLHF
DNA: TGTGCCAGCAGTAGTCTACAAGGGGCAGGGAATTCACCCCTCCACTTT

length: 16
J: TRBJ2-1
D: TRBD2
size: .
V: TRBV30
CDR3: CSWTPPGTSGSHEQFF
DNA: TGTTCCTGGACCCCACCTGGGACTAGTGGGTCTCATGAGCAGTTCTTC

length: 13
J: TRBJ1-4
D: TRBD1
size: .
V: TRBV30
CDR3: CAWRETGGEKLFF
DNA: TGTGCCTGGAGGGAGACAGGGGGGGAAAAACTGTTTTTT

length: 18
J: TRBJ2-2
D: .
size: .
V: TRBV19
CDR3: CASSSATDSFHNTGELFF
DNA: TGTGCCAGTAGTAGCGCGACGGACAGCTTTCATAACACCGGGGAGCTGTTTTTT

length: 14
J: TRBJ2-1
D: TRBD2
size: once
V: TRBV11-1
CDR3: CASSAGTSGSRQFF
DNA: TGTGCCAGCAGCGCAGGGACTAGCGGGAGTAGGCAGTTCTTC

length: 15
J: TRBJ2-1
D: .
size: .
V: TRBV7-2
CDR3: CASSLVGILQVEQFF
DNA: TGTGCCAGCAGCTTAGTAGGTATCCTTCAGGTTGAGCAGTTCTTC